This TCR beta chain was observed in a study of OX40 agonist ivuxolimab in advanced cancers. TCRdb's copy holds only in-frame clones and misses some; the assay was immunoSEQ multiplex PCR. Here the sample spans about 77,000 clones, around 86% being singletons. Study-wide points: By week 6 at 0.1 to 3.0 mg/kg, blood CD4+ and CD8+ T cells had expanded clonally. In general, CD8+ T cells held more expanded clones than CD4+ did, on average.

Comments on this clone: The antigen is not known.

Source: CD4+ or CD8+ T cells sorted from blood, taken in a trial of the OX40 agonist ivuxolimab. This receptor was identified in an adult with an advanced solid tumor such as melanoma, head and neck, liver or kidney cancer.

The CDR3 reads CASSQLSSIGELFF. The CDR3 DNA reads as TGCGCCAGCAGCCAACTGAGTTCTATCGGGGAGCTGTTTTTT. The chain combines TRBV4-3 with TRBJ2-2; D remains ambiguous. Germline loops: CDR1 LGHNA, CDR2 YSLEER. Trimming took off 2 bases at V and 7 bases at J, with 11 bases between the two ends. The CDR3 totals 14 residues.